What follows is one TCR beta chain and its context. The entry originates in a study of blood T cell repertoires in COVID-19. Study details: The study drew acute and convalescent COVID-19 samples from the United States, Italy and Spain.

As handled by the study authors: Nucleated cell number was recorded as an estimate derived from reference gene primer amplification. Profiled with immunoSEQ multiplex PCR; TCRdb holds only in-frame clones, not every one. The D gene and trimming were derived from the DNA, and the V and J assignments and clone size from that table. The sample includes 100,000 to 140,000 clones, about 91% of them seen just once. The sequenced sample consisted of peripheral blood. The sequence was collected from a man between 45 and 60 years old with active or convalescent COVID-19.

DNA for the CDR3: TGTGCCAGCAGTTCCCTAAGCAGAGGGAGCGGCTACGAGCAGTACTTC. Its translation: CASSSLSRGSGYEQYF. The chain employs TRBV28 and TRBJ2-7, with D possibly TRBD2 on 5 matching bases. Germline assignment: CDR1 MDHEN and CDR2 SYDVKM. CDR3 size: 16 residues. The ends were cut back, 4 bases at V and 3 bases at J, with 19 bases in the middle.